This TCR beta chain was sequenced for a study of blood T cell repertoires in COVID-19. Study details: Samples of COVID-19 (acute and convalescent) were obtained from the United States, Italy and Spain. In each case, the material was cDNA or gDNA derived from T cells, B-cell-depleted T cells, or PBMCs.

V lost 0 bases and J lost 4, with 16 bases in between. CDR1 is SNHLY, CDR2 FYNNEI, per germline. This CDR3 contains 16 residues. As processed by the authors: Amplified reference gene primers provided the basis for estimating nucleated cell counts. Some clones are missing from TCRdb's copy, which holds only in-frame ones; the method was immunoSEQ multiplex PCR. From that table come the V and J calls and clone size; the DNA was used to work out D and trimming. This sample has 130,000 or so clones; roughly three quarters occur once, and the top ten carry 6.5% to 9%. The sample was peripheral blood. This chain uses TRBV2 with TRBJ2-7; D might be TRBD2 (7 bases). This sequence was found in a human donor in a cohort sampled during active COVID-19. CDR3 in DNA: TGTGCCAGCAGTGAAGCGCAAGGGCGGGGGCTGTACGAGCAGTACTTC. This gives the protein CASSEAQGRGLYEQYF. Together with reference TRBV2 and TRBJ2-7, the CDR3 gives the full variable domain: EPEVTQTPSHQVTQMGQEVILRCVPISNHLYFYWYRQILGQKVEFLVSFYNNEISEKSEIFDDQFSVERPDGSNFTLKIRSTKLEDSAMYFCASSEAQGRGLYEQYFGPGTRLTVT.